The 5 T cell receptor beta chains in this list originate from one sample, sequenced in a study of blood T cell repertoires in COVID-19. Data came from immunoSEQ multiplex PCR; TCRdb stores just in-frame clones and leaves some out. The table shows some 120,000 clones, with around 83% occurring only once. The source material was peripheral blood. The origin of the receptors is a man between 70 and 80 years old with acute or convalescent COVID-19.

The chain couples TRBV28 to TRBJ2-1; 8 bases line up with TRBD2. J gave up 12 bases and V 2 bases, and 9 bases lay outside the gene matches. Germline V gives CDR1 MDHEN, CDR2 SYDVKM. The CDR3 contains 14 residues. Here the CDR3 reads CASSLPNPGLAQFF. The CDR3 nucleotides read TGTGCCAGCAGTTTACCTAACCCCGGACTAGCGCAGTTCTTC.

This sequence joins TRBV10-3 and TRBJ2-1, with 12 bases aligning to TRBD2. Germline-derived CDR1 and CDR2 are ENHRY and SYGVKD. J was trimmed by 0 bases and V by 7 bases; bases with no gene match: 13. The CDR3 is made up of 19 amino acids. For the CDR3, the DNA is TGTGCCATCACCGGGATGACTAGCGGGAGCCCCAGCTCCTACAATGAGCAGTTCTTC. Protein product: CAITGMTSGSPSSYNEQFF.

The chain joins TRBV6-1 to TRBJ1-2; D ambiguous. V shed 3 bases and J shed 13 bases, with 15 bases lying between them. Per the germline V gene, CDR1 is MNHNS and CDR2 is SASEGT. CDR3 size: 12 residues. CDR3 residues: CASSEHTTSITF. In DNA form, the CDR3 reads TGTGCCAGCAGTGAGCACACCACGTCAATCACCTTC.

This clone was seen just once. The genes are TRBV5-1 and TRBJ2-2; 9 positions match TRBD1. CDR1 is SGHRS and CDR2 is YFSETQ in the germline V gene. With V trimmed by 7 bases and J by 9 bases, 13 bases remained unmatched. CDR3 size: 15 residues. CDR3 sequence: CASQTWDRASRELFF. CDR3 DNA: TGCGCCAGCCAAACCTGGGACAGGGCAAGCAGGGAGCTGTTTTTT.

V is TRBV6-5 and J is TRBJ2-3; 8 nucleotides match TRBD1. Germline values: CDR1 MNHEY, CDR2 SVGAGI. Losses at the gene ends were 6 bases for V and 2 bases for J; bases not matched to a gene: 7. This CDR3 region has 15 residues. The DNA for the CDR3 is TGTGCCAGCAGAAGGACAGGGAACCCCACAGATACGCAGTATTTT. This codes for CASRRTGNPTDTQYF.